A single sample gave rise to the 24 T cell receptor beta chains below, sequenced in a study of T cells in Graves' hyperthyroidism and ophthalmopathy (dated by TCRdb to between 2019 and 2020). Library preparation used multiplex PCR. For sequencing, an Illumina HiSeq 2000 was employed. Amplification of TCR beta CDR3 regions was carried out from RNA transcripts. A first-round RT-PCR of the TCR CDR3 used the HTBI primer set with the Qiagen OneStep RT-PCR kit. TCRdb redid the processing of the public reads, applying fastp at Q25 and MiXCR, and retained in-frame beta chains. Each record represents a unique CDR3 protein, reported with the most common genes and DNA among its rows. Recorded for this sample are about 350,000 distinct CDR3 sequences; 11% to 15% of them occurred a single time. The ten largest clones add up to approximately 25% of the sample. The sample comprised blood. These receptors all stem from a young woman with Graves' hyperthyroidism.

The chain joins TRBV19 to TRBJ1-2; 7 nucleotides match TRBD1. Looked up from germline, CDR1 is LNHDA and CDR2 is SQIVND (reference sequence). The ends lost 5 bases at V and 5 bases at J; junction bases unmatched: 14. CDR3 size: 16 residues. CDR3: CASSPSGRQGSYGYTF. CDR3 coding DNA: TGTGCCAGTAGTCCTTCCGGTAGACAGGGCTCATATGGCTACACCTTC.

This clonotype was observed a few times. This sequence joins TRBV5-4 and TRBJ1-1; D perhaps matches TRBD1 (5 bases). Per the germline V gene, CDR1 is SGHNT and CDR2 is YYREEE (reference sequence). Between the trimmed V and J ends, which lost 1 base and 4 bases, there was a span of 17 bases. The CDR3 totals 16 residues. The CDR3 DNA sequence: TGTGCCAGCAGCTTGAGTCGGGGCAGGGTGCCCACTGAAGCTTTCTTT. This translates into CASSLSRGRVPTEAFF.

This clonotype appeared many times. This sequence joins TRBV28 and TRBJ2-7; D could derive from TRBD1 or TRBD2 (5 bases each). Deletions cut 4 bases from V and 0 bases from J, with 16 bases between. This CDR3 has 16 amino acids. Germline CDR1 MDHEN, CDR2 SYDVKM. CDR3 protein: CASSSIAMGDSYEQYF. The CDR3 DNA reads as TGTGCCAGCAGTTCCATCGCGATGGGGGACTCCTACGAGCAGTACTTC.

This clonotype was seen a handful of times. J is TRBJ2-6 and V is TRBV7-3; the D is unclear. V was pared by 8 bases and J by 2 bases, with 4 bases between. Germline CDR1 is SGHTA and CDR2 is FQGTGA. The CDR3 runs to 12 residues. CDR3 nucleotide sequence: TGTGCCAGCCGCACTGGGGCCAACGTCCTGACTTTC. Translating gives CASRTGANVLTF.

With regard to this clonotype: This may arise from a read error, as a much more abundant clone is one base away. The CDR3 region has the DNA TGTGCCAGCAGCGTAGCCCCCCTTGGTACGCAGTATTTT. It codes for CASSVAPLGTQYF. The chain couples TRBV9 to TRBJ2-3; no reliable D call. CDR3 length: 13 amino acids. Germline V lookup: CDR1 SGDLS, CDR2 YYNGEE. Trimming left V 0 bases short and J 8 bases short, with 10 bases between.

In this sample, this clonotype turned up many times. The V call is TRBV2, the J call TRBJ2-2; 10 bases line up with TRBD1. With 5 bases clipped from V and 6 bases from J, the junction kept 6 bases outside the gene matches. The V gene's germline CDR1 is SNHLY and CDR2 FYNNEI. The CDR3 sequence is 15 residues long. The CDR3 nucleotides are TGTGCCAGCAGTTCGGACAGGGGGGATGCCGGGGAGCTGTTTTTT. Amino acid sequence: CASSSDRGDAGELFF.

This clonotype was seen repeatedly, ten times or more. The rearrangement links TRBV20-1 to TRBJ2-1; 11 bases align to TRBD1. This CDR3 is 14 amino acids long. Germline values: CDR1 DFQATT, CDR2 SNEGSKA (reference sequence). Trimming removed 6 bases from V and 7 bases from J; junction bases left unmatched: 8. CDR3 coding DNA: TGCAGTGCGGACGGACAGGGGGCGCGGAATGAGCAGTTCTTC. It codes for CSADGQGARNEQFF.

This clonotype appeared many times. V is TRBV7-2 and J is TRBJ2-1, with unresolved D. Between the trimmed V and J ends, which lost 4 bases and 6 bases, there was a span of 10 bases. The CDR3 runs to 13 residues. Germline CDR1 reads SGHTA; CDR2 reads FQGNSA. The CDR3 DNA reads as TGTGCCAGCAGCTCGTCATCCCCCAATGAGCAGTTCTTC. Translation: CASSSSSPNEQFF.

This clonotype was picked up many times. J is TRBJ1-1 and V is TRBV11-2; TRBD1 matches at 9 bases. This CDR3 is 12 amino acids long. V was clipped by 5 bases and J by 11 bases; unmatched bases: 6. Germline loops: CDR1 SGHAT, CDR2 FQNNGV. CDR3 in amino acids: CASSEVQGAAFF. CDR3 coding DNA: TGTGCCAGCAGCGAAGTACAGGGGGCTGCTTTCTTT.

This clonotype has at least ten counts. This rearrangement joins TRBV28 to TRBJ1-1; 12 bases agree with TRBD1. J gave up 4 bases and V 2 bases, and 2 bases lay outside the gene matches. The CDR3 is 15 amino acids. Germline V gene sequence: CDR1 MDHEN, CDR2 SYDVKM. The CDR3 DNA follows: TGTGCCAGCAGTTTAGTGGGACAGGGGGCCACTGAAGCTTTCTTT. Residues: CASSLVGQGATEAFF.

This clonotype was observed at least ten times. V and J are TRBV18 and TRBJ1-5, with D perhaps TRBD1 (5 bases). Germline V gives CDR1 KGHSH, CDR2 LQKENI. V gave up 5 bases and J gave up 2 bases, with 19 bases separating them. There are 17 residues in the CDR3. In DNA form, the CDR3 reads TGTGCCAGCTCAGACTCCTATGGGGCGCGGGGCAATCAGCCCCAGCATTTT. Translation gives CASSDSYGARGNQPQHF.

This chain joins TRBV30 and TRBJ1-3; D is ambiguous. The CDR3 extends over 12 amino acids. Germline-derived CDR1 and CDR2 are GTSNPN and SVGIG (reference sequence). The V gene lost 4 bases and the J gene lost 2 bases, with 6 bases spanning the gap. As DNA, the CDR3 is TGTGCCTGGATGCGGGCTGGAAACACCATATATTTT. Its translation: CAWMRAGNTIYF.

The CDR3 here is CASSPSGTSSYNEQFF. The CDR3 DNA is TGTGCCAGCAGCCCTAGCGGGACGAGCTCCTACAATGAGCAGTTCTTC. The chain has TRBV9 and TRBJ2-1, with 9 bases that match TRBD2. This CDR3 has 16 residues. CDR1 SGDLS and CDR2 YYNGEE come from the germline V gene. The V segment lost 4 bases and the J segment 0 bases; nucleotides outside the gene matches: 5.

This clonotype has ten or more counts. The CDR3 reads CASSLGSARGSPLHF. For the CDR3, the DNA is TGTGCCAGCAGCTTAGGGTCGGCCCGGGGGTCACCCCTCCACTTT. The V gene is TRBV11-2, the J gene TRBJ1-6; D may be TRBD1 (5 bases). CDR1 and CDR2 from the germline V gene are SGHAT and FQNNGV. The CDR3 has 15 residues. Between the trimmed V and J ends, which lost 1 base and 10 bases, there was a span of 14 bases.

This chain uses TRBV7-2 with TRBJ2-2; TRBD2 agrees at 9 bases. Trimming cost V 3 bases and J 3 bases; bases outside gene matches: 8. The germline CDR1 and CDR2 sequences are SGHTA and FQGNSA. This CDR3 spans 17 amino acids. CDR3 nucleotides: TGTGCCAGCAGCTTTCGGGCGGGAGGGTTCGACACCGGGGAGCTGTTTTTT. Amino acid sequence: CASSFRAGGFDTGELFF.

The table lists this clonotype with many counts. The chain couples TRBV28 to TRBJ1-4, with TRBD1 identical over 10 bases. CDR3 length: 14 residues. Germline CDR1 is MDHEN and CDR2 is SYDVKM. With V trimmed by 2 bases and J by 7 bases, 1 base remained unmatched. CDR3 nucleotide sequence: TGTGCCAGCAGTTTAGACAGGGGGCCTGAAAAACTGTTTTTT. It encodes CASSLDRGPEKLFF.

There are many counts of this clonotype. This chain connects TRBV7-6 to TRBJ2-7; possible D gene TRBD2, 5 bases. Germline CDR1 and CDR2: SGHVS and FNYEAQ. Trimming took off 3 bases at V and 0 bases at J, with 12 bases between the two ends. The CDR3 runs to 15 residues. The CDR3, as DNA: TGTGCCAGCAGCTTCTCGGACTCCAGCTCCTACGAGCAGTACTTC. Its protein product is CASSFSDSSSYEQYF.

This clonotype appeared many times. The chain has TRBV25-1 and TRBJ2-3; D is perhaps TRBD1 (6 bases). CDR3 length: 12 residues. The germline V and J ends were trimmed by 6 bases and 3 bases, with 7 bases remaining between them. Looked up from germline, CDR1 is MGHDK and CDR2 is SYGVNS. The chain's CDR3 is CASSDRTDTQYF. For the CDR3, the DNA is TGTGCCAGCAGCGACAGGACAGATACGCAGTATTTT.

The genes are TRBV14 and TRBJ2-3; possibly TRBD2 for D (6 bases). V was pared by 0 bases and J by 2 bases, with 21 bases between. Germline assignment: CDR1 SGHDN and CDR2 FVKESK. The CDR3 consists of 19 residues. Here the CDR3 reads CASSQDSRGTAAHTDTQYF. In nucleotides, the CDR3 is TGTGCCAGCAGCCAAGATTCCCGCGGGACGGCGGCCCACACAGATACGCAGTATTTT.

This clonotype was recorded a few times. The rearrangement uses TRBV30 and TRBJ2-5, with 7 nucleotides matching TRBD2. V shed 4 bases and J 0 bases; nucleotides not matched to a gene: 5. Germline-derived CDR1 and CDR2 are GTSNPN and SVGIG (reference sequence). This CDR3 has 14 residues. The CDR3 DNA reads as TGTGCCTGGAAGCCCCTAGCGGACCAAGAGACCCAGTACTTC. Translated: CAWKPLADQETQYF.

This chain joins TRBV20-1 and TRBJ1-4; D unresolved. Germline assignment: CDR1 DFQATT and CDR2 SNEGSKA (reference sequence). The CDR3 has 16 amino acids. Trimming left V 3 bases short and J 3 bases short, with 17 bases between. CDR3 amino acids: CSASSGPDLANEKLFF. DNA for the CDR3: TGCAGTGCTAGCAGTGGGCCAGACCTGGCTAATGAAAAACTGTTTTTT.

This clonotype was seen many times. The chain couples TRBV28 to TRBJ2-1; 7 bases map to TRBD2. Germline loops: CDR1 MDHEN, CDR2 SYDVKM. The CDR3 is made up of 13 amino acids. Losses at the gene ends were 8 bases for V and 5 bases for J; bases not matched to a gene: 6. CDR3 sequence (DNA): TGTGCCAGCGGTTCTAGCGGTAACAATGAGCAGTTCTTC. Its protein is CASGSSGNNEQFF.

The table lists this clonotype with many counts. J is TRBJ2-7 and V is TRBV11-2; 7 bases are shared with TRBD2. Germline V gene sequence: CDR1 SGHAT, CDR2 FQNNGV. V lost 7 bases and J lost 3; bases outside the gene matches: 6. This CDR3 comprises 13 residues. CDR3 protein: CASIGAGIYEQYF. The CDR3 DNA reads TGTGCCAGCATCGGAGCGGGGATCTACGAGCAGTACTTC.

The chain employs TRBV7-9 and TRBJ2-1, with 9 bases lining up with TRBD2. With V trimmed by 3 bases and J by 5 bases, 8 bases remained unmatched. CDR3 size: 16 residues. Germline assignment: CDR1 SEHNR and CDR2 FQNEAQ (reference sequence). The DNA of the CDR3 is TGTGCCAGCAGCTTTTGGAGGGCTAGCGGGAACAATGAGCAGTTCTTC. It yields the protein CASSFWRASGNNEQFF.